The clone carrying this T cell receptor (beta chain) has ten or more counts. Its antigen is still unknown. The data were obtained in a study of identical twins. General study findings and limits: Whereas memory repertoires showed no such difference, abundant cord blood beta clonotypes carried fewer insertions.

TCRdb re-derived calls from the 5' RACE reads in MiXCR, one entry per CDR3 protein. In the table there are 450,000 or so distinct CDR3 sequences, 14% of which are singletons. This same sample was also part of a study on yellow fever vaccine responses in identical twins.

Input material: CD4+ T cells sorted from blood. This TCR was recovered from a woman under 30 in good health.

CDR3 residues: CASSTLGPINTGELFF. Written as DNA, the CDR3 is TGTGCCAGCAGTACCCTAGGACCTATAAACACCGGGGAGCTGTTTTTT. The chain links TRBV12-3 or TRBV12-4 to TRBJ2-2; D ambiguous. This CDR3 spans 16 amino acids. Trimming took 5 bases from V and 2 from J, leaving 15 bases between them.